One sample yielded the 15 T cell receptor beta chains listed below, sequenced in a study of identical twins. TCRdb itself ran the 5' RACE reads through MiXCR, one entry per CDR3 protein. This sample has fewer than 500,000 distinct CDR3 sequences, with over 11% found just once. This sample also appeared in a second study, on yellow fever vaccine responses in identical twins.

Input material: CD4+ T cells sorted from blood. The receptors here all came from a woman younger than 30 in good health.

This clonotype was counted only a few times. The gene calls are TRBV4-2 and TRBJ2-7, with 7 bases fitting TRBD1. CDR1 is LGHNA, CDR2 YNFKEQ, per germline. The CDR3 runs to 14 residues. Unmatched junction bases numbered 9, after V lost 4 bases and J lost 6 bases. In nucleotides, the CDR3 is TGTGCCAGCAGCCTAGGGGGCGTCTGGGTCGAGCAGTACTTC. This gives the protein CASSLGGVWVEQYF.

This clonotype appeared many times. V is TRBV28 and J is TRBJ1-5, with D maybe TRBD1 (5 bases). Germline assignment: CDR1 MDHEN and CDR2 SYDVKM. The V end was cut by 3 bases, the J end by 6 bases, with 12 bases between. The CDR3 contains 14 residues. The CDR3 sequence is CASSLGGDSQPQHF. The CDR3, as DNA: TGTGCCAGCAGTTTGGGAGGGGATAGTCAGCCCCAGCATTTT.

About this clonotype: An end of the junction does not agree with germline; a read error may underlie this. The V gene is TRBV10-3, the J gene TRBJ2-7, with a tentative D call TRBD2 (6 bases). Germline CDR1 is ENHRY and CDR2 is SYGVKD. The CDR3 is made up of 16 amino acids. Here the CDR3 reads CAIRQEGAGSSSEQYF. CDR3 in DNA: TGTGCCATCAGGCAGGAAGGAGCCGGGAGCTCCTCCGAGCAGTACTTC.

This clonotype was counted only a few times. V is TRBV3-1 and J is TRBJ1-3; D not certain. With 8 bases removed from V and 0 bases from J, the gap between germline ends came to 8 bases. The CDR3 runs 13 residues. Germline CDR1 reads LGHDT; CDR2 reads YNNKEL (reference sequence). The CDR3 DNA is TGTGCCAGCGCAGCGAGCTCTGGAAACACCATATATTTT. Amino acid sequence: CASAASSGNTIYF.

This clonotype has a handful of counts. J is TRBJ1-2 and V is TRBV2; no reliable D call. The V and J ends lost 4 bases and 13 bases respectively, with 13 bases between them. Looked up from germline, CDR1 is SNHLY and CDR2 is FYNNEI. The CDR3 runs 11 residues. The CDR3 DNA is TGTGCCAGCAGTGTAATAGCAGCTGGCACCTTC. It is translated as CASSVIAAGTF.

The rearrangement links TRBV11-1 to TRBJ2-2, with 11 bases identical to TRBD2. The CDR3 contains 18 residues. The germline gives CDR1 SGHAT, CDR2 FQDESV (reference sequence). With V trimmed by 6 bases and J by 4 bases, 13 bases remained unmatched. The CDR3: CASRPTGTSGLPTGELFF. DNA for the CDR3: TGTGCCAGCAGACCAACCGGGACTAGCGGACTACCCACCGGGGAGCTGTTTTTT. Together with reference TRBV11-1 and TRBJ2-2, the CDR3 gives the full variable domain: EAEVAQSPRYKITEKSQAVAFWCDPISGHATLYWYRQILGQGPELLVQFQDESVVDDSQLPKDRFSAERLKGVDSTLKIQPAELGDSAMYLCASRPTGTSGLPTGELFFGEGSRLTVL.

This clonotype turned up a few times. This rearrangement joins TRBV12-3 or TRBV12-4 to TRBJ1-2; TRBD1 matches at 7 bases. The CDR3 totals 14 residues. With V trimmed by 6 bases and J by 0 bases, 4 bases remained unmatched. CDR3 bases: TGTGCCAGCAGACCTGGGACAGCTAACTATGGCTACACCTTC. It translates to CASRPGTANYGYTF.

The CDR3 protein is CASSYSPTGTYGYTF. CDR3 DNA: TGTGCCAGCAGTTACTCGCCCACAGGGACGTATGGCTACACCTTC. V gene TRBV6-5 combines with J gene TRBJ1-2, with D possibly TRBD1 on 6 matching bases. This CDR3 has 15 residues. Germline V gene data show CDR1 as MNHEY and CDR2 as SVGAGI. Trimming removed 0 bases at V and 5 bases at J, with 13 bases between.

The chain is built from TRBV28 and TRBJ2-7; 7 bases map to TRBD2. The CDR3 contains 18 residues. CDR1 is MDHEN, CDR2 SYDVKM, per germline. After removal of 2 bases from V and 3 bases from J, the junction contained 16 bases not matched to a gene. CDR3 in amino acids: CASSLPRPGEGNLYEQYF. The CDR3 DNA is TGTGCCAGCAGTTTACCCCGCCCGGGGGAGGGTAACCTCTACGAGCAGTACTTC.

This clonotype was found many times. The chain employs TRBV12-3 or TRBV12-4 and TRBJ2-7; possible D gene TRBD1, 6 bases. CDR3 size: 17 residues. With 2 bases removed from V and 3 bases from J, the gap between germline ends came to 20 bases. CDR3 coding DNA: TGTGCCAGCAGTTTATATGCTGGGCAGGGGCTCGTCTACGAGCAGTACTTC. As protein: CASSLYAGQGLVYEQYF.

This clonotype turned up a few times. The J gene is TRBJ2-7, the V gene TRBV12-3 or TRBV12-4; D is uncertain. The CDR3 sequence is 11 residues long. V shed 3 bases and J shed 5 bases, with 5 bases lying between them. CDR3 sequence (DNA): TGTGCCAGCAGTTTGGACGACGAGCAGTACTTC. Its translation is CASSLDDEQYF.

This clonotype was counted only a few times. The chain uses TRBV7-2 and TRBJ2-5; the match to TRBD2 covers 7 bases. The V gene end was trimmed by 3 bases and the J gene end by 5 bases; junction bases not matched to a gene: 9. In germline, CDR1 is SGHTA, CDR2 FQGNSA. This CDR3 region has 15 residues. The CDR3 is CASSFRRGEGETQYF. The CDR3 DNA sequence: TGTGCCAGCAGCTTTCGACGGGGGGAGGGGGAGACCCAGTACTTC.

This sequence joins TRBV7-8 and TRBJ2-5; D not certain. Germline CDR1 is SGHVS and CDR2 is FQNEAQ. The ends were cut back, 5 bases at V and 4 bases at J, with 11 bases in the middle. The CDR3 runs 13 residues. For the CDR3, the DNA is TGTGCCAGCAGCATCACCGGGTCAGAGACCCAGTACTTC. This codes for CASSITGSETQYF.

The chain has TRBV4-2 and TRBJ1-4, with D hard to call. The CDR3 extends over 14 amino acids. Germline V gives CDR1 LGHNA, CDR2 YNFKEQ. Between the trimmed V and J ends, which lost 2 bases and 7 bases, there was a span of 11 bases. CDR3 in amino acids: CASSQKRTGEKLFF. The CDR3 DNA follows: TGTGCCAGCAGCCAAAAAAGGACTGGTGAAAAACTGTTTTTT.

This clonotype has only a few counts. The rearrangement joins TRBV9 to TRBJ2-3; 10 bases match TRBD1. The CDR3 consists of 19 residues. With 6 bases clipped from V and 2 bases from J, the junction kept 18 bases outside the gene matches. Germline V gene data show CDR1 as SGDLS and CDR2 as YYNGEE. This CDR3 reads CASTSGTGAAGSSTDTQYF. CDR3 sequence (DNA): TGTGCCAGCACATCCGGGACAGGGGCAGCGGGGTCTTCCACAGATACGCAGTATTTT.